This is a list of T cell receptor beta chains from one sample in a study of blood T cell repertoires in COVID-19. TCRdb keeps only in-frame clones here, not all; method: immunoSEQ multiplex PCR. The sample has approximately 200,000 clones, about 83% seen once. Sequenced material: peripheral blood. Receptors were obtained from a man between 60 and 75 years old who had recovered from COVID-19. Both conserved end residues are part of each CDR3. A D gene is named only where the DNA matches it firmly. Clone size, where shown, is once, few, many, or a class for clones that have expanded.

j_call: TRBJ1-4; clone_size: NA; d_call: TRBD1; v_call: TRBV6-2/TRBV6-3; cdr3_nt: TGTGCCAGCAGTTACCCCAGGGGGCTTAATGAAAAACTGTTTTTT; cdr3_aa: CASSYPRGLNEKLFF
j_call: TRBJ2-1; clone_size: NA; d_call: TRBD1; v_call: TRBV5-1; cdr3_nt: TGCGCCAGCAGCTTGTCGACAGGGGTCGTATACAATGAGCAGTTCTTC; cdr3_aa: CASSLSTGVVYNEQFF
j_call: TRBJ1-5; clone_size: NA; d_call: NA; v_call: TRBV2; cdr3_nt: TGTGCCAGCAGTGCTTCAGGAATAGTGTACAATCAGCCCCAGCATTTT; cdr3_aa: CASSASGIVYNQPQHF
j_call: TRBJ1-6; clone_size: few; d_call: NA; v_call: TRBV4-2; cdr3_nt: TGTGCCAGCAGCCCTCCCCGAACGATGGCTAATTCACCCCTCCACTTT; cdr3_aa: CASSPPRTMANSPLHF
j_call: TRBJ2-5; clone_size: NA; d_call: NA; v_call: TRBV12-3/TRBV12-4; cdr3_nt: TGTGCCAGCAGTTTCACCCAGGGGACCCAGTACTTC; cdr3_aa: CASSFTQGTQYF
j_call: TRBJ2-5; clone_size: NA; d_call: TRBD1; v_call: TRBV7-2; cdr3_nt: TGTGCCAGCAACAAGGGACAGGGGCAAGAGACCCAGTACTTC; cdr3_aa: CASNKGQGQETQYF
j_call: TRBJ1-5; clone_size: NA; d_call: NA; v_call: TRBV6-5; cdr3_nt: TGTGCCAGCAGACCCTCGGGTAGCAATCAGCCCCAGCATTTT; cdr3_aa: CASRPSGSNQPQHF
j_call: TRBJ1-1; clone_size: NA; d_call: NA; v_call: TRBV27; cdr3_nt: TGTGCCAGCAATCATCAGGGAGGGATCACTGAAGCTTTCTTT; cdr3_aa: CASNHQGGITEAFF
j_call: TRBJ1-2; clone_size: few; d_call: NA; v_call: TRBV20-1; cdr3_nt: TGCAGTGCTAGTCCAGGGTCGGGCTATGGCTACACCTTC; cdr3_aa: CSASPGSGYGYTF
j_call: TRBJ1-1; clone_size: NA; d_call: NA; v_call: TRBV19; cdr3_nt: TGTGCCAGTAGTAGGACAGCCGCGGGCACTGAAGCTTTCTTT; cdr3_aa: CASSRTAAGTEAFF
j_call: TRBJ1-4; clone_size: NA; d_call: NA; v_call: TRBV7-2; cdr3_nt: TGTGCCAGCAGCTTCACAGCTAATGAAAAACTGTTTTTT; cdr3_aa: CASSFTANEKLFF
j_call: TRBJ2-5; clone_size: NA; d_call: TRBD1; v_call: TRBV27; cdr3_nt: TGTGCCAGCAGTCCAGGGGGCAGGGAGACCCAGTACTTC; cdr3_aa: CASSPGGRETQYF
j_call: TRBJ2-1; clone_size: NA; d_call: TRBD2; v_call: TRBV11-1; cdr3_nt: TGTGCCAGCAGCTTAGCGGGGGGGGGATACAATGAGCAGTTCTTC; cdr3_aa: CASSLAGGGYNEQFF
j_call: TRBJ2-1; clone_size: NA; d_call: NA; v_call: TRBV7-2; cdr3_nt: TGTGCCAGCAGCGGACTGGTCTACAATGAGCAGTTCTTC; cdr3_aa: CASSGLVYNEQFF
j_call: TRBJ2-2; clone_size: NA; d_call: TRBD1; v_call: TRBV2; cdr3_nt: TGTGCCAGCAGTCCGGGACAGGGGGGGACCGGGGAGCTGTTTTTT; cdr3_aa: CASSPGQGGTGELFF
j_call: TRBJ2-5; clone_size: NA; d_call: TRBD1; v_call: TRBV18; cdr3_nt: TGTGCCAGCTCACTAAACCCCGGGACAGCCCAAGAGACCCAGTACTTC; cdr3_aa: CASSLNPGTAQETQYF
j_call: TRBJ1-1; clone_size: few; d_call: TRBD1; v_call: TRBV18; cdr3_nt: TGTGCCAGCTCACCAGGGACAGGGAACACTGAAGCTTTCTTT; cdr3_aa: CASSPGTGNTEAFF
j_call: TRBJ2-1; clone_size: NA; d_call: NA; v_call: TRBV24-1; cdr3_nt: TGTGCCACCAGTGATTTTCAAGGGGGGCAGTTCTTC; cdr3_aa: CATSDFQGGQFF
j_call: TRBJ1-4; clone_size: NA; d_call: NA; v_call: TRBV27; cdr3_nt: TGTGCCAGCAGCCGTGACATGGGCCATGAAAAACTGTTTTTT; cdr3_aa: CASSRDMGHEKLFF
j_call: TRBJ2-7; clone_size: NA; d_call: NA; v_call: TRBV21-1; cdr3_nt: TGTGCCAGCAGCAAATACAGGGACAAACCCTACGAGCAGTACTTC; cdr3_aa: CASSKYRDKPYEQYF
j_call: TRBJ1-2; clone_size: NA; d_call: TRBD1; v_call: TRBV12-3/TRBV12-4; cdr3_nt: TGTGCCAGCAGTGATCAGGGGGAAGATGGCTACACCTTC; cdr3_aa: CASSDQGEDGYTF
j_call: TRBJ2-2; clone_size: NA; d_call: NA; v_call: TRBV5-1; cdr3_nt: TGCGCCAGCAGCTTGAACATAGGGGGCACCGGGGAGCTGTTTTTT; cdr3_aa: CASSLNIGGTGELFF
j_call: TRBJ1-2; clone_size: NA; d_call: NA; v_call: TRBV7-9; cdr3_nt: TGTGCCAGCAGCTTGGCTTATGGCTACACCTTC; cdr3_aa: CASSLAYGYTF
j_call: TRBJ1-6; clone_size: NA; d_call: NA; v_call: TRBV5-4; cdr3_nt: TGTGCCAGCAGCATACAGGGAATCTATAATTCACCCCTCCACTTT; cdr3_aa: CASSIQGIYNSPLHF
j_call: TRBJ1-3; clone_size: NA; d_call: TRBD1; v_call: TRBV9; cdr3_nt: TGTGCCAGCAGCGTTACAGGGGGACACGAGGCCATATATTTT; cdr3_aa: CASSVTGGHEAIYF
j_call: TRBJ2-1; clone_size: NA; d_call: NA; v_call: TRBV27; cdr3_nt: TGTGCCAGCAGTATGGGACTCCCTAGCGCAGATGAGCAGTTCTTC; cdr3_aa: CASSMGLPSADEQFF
j_call: TRBJ2-2; clone_size: NA; d_call: TRBD1; v_call: TRBV24-1; cdr3_nt: TGTGCCACCAGGGGGACAGGGGCCACCGGGGAGCTGTTTTTT; cdr3_aa: CATRGTGATGELFF
j_call: TRBJ2-1; clone_size: NA; d_call: TRBD1; v_call: TRBV7-6; cdr3_nt: TGTGCCAGCAGCTGGGGGGGACAGGGGGCTGTAAAGGAGCAGTTCTTC; cdr3_aa: CASSWGGQGAVKEQFF
j_call: TRBJ1-1; clone_size: NA; d_call: NA; v_call: TRBV7-9; cdr3_nt: TGTGCCAGCAGCCGTCAGGGGACGGGCACTGAAGCTTTCTTT; cdr3_aa: CASSRQGTGTEAFF
j_call: TRBJ2-5; clone_size: NA; d_call: NA; v_call: TRBV4-1; cdr3_nt: TGCGCCAGCAGCCACGACTGGTACCAAGAGACCCAGTACTTC; cdr3_aa: CASSHDWYQETQYF
j_call: TRBJ2-5; clone_size: NA; d_call: TRBD1; v_call: TRBV15; cdr3_nt: TGTGCCACCAGCAGAGGACAGGGGGCAGGGGGTGGCGAGACCCAGTACTTC; cdr3_aa: CATSRGQGAGGGETQYF
j_call: TRBJ2-5; clone_size: NA; d_call: NA; v_call: TRBV3-1/TRBV3-2; cdr3_nt: TGTGCCAGCAGCCAAGGAGGGACTCACTTC; cdr3_aa: CASSQGGTHF
j_call: TRBJ2-2; clone_size: once; d_call: TRBD2; v_call: TRBV4-1; cdr3_nt: TGCGCCAGCAGCCCCCCGGGCGGGGGGGCTACCGGGGAGCTGTTTTTT; cdr3_aa: CASSPPGGGATGELFF
j_call: TRBJ1-1; clone_size: NA; d_call: NA; v_call: TRBV27; cdr3_nt: TGTGCCAGCAGTCATAACAGGGAGCTCATGAACACTGAAGCTTTCTTT; cdr3_aa: CASSHNRELMNTEAFF
j_call: TRBJ2-7; clone_size: NA; d_call: NA; v_call: TRBV5-1; cdr3_nt: TGCGCCAGCAGGCCGGCTACTAGTAGCTACGAGCAGTACTTC; cdr3_aa: CASRPATSSYEQYF
j_call: TRBJ2-2; clone_size: few; d_call: TRBD1; v_call: TRBV19; cdr3_nt: TGTGCCAGTACCGACAGGGACACCGGGGAGCTGTTTTTT; cdr3_aa: CASTDRDTGELFF
j_call: TRBJ2-7; clone_size: NA; d_call: NA; v_call: TRBV11-2; cdr3_nt: TGTGCCAGCAGCTCCGTCTACGAGCAGTACTTC; cdr3_aa: CASSSVYEQYF
j_call: TRBJ1-2; clone_size: NA; d_call: NA; v_call: TRBV19; cdr3_nt: TGTGCCAGTAGTGCCCGGGACACCCTCTATGGCTACACCTTC; cdr3_aa: CASSARDTLYGYTF
j_call: TRBJ2-5; clone_size: NA; d_call: TRBD2; v_call: TRBV18; cdr3_nt: TGTGCCAGCTCACCACCCGGGACTAGCGGGAGGAGTGAGACCCAGTACTTC; cdr3_aa: CASSPPGTSGRSETQYF
j_call: TRBJ2-2; clone_size: once; d_call: NA; v_call: TRBV11-2; cdr3_nt: TGTGCCAGCAGCCCGTTAATAGGGGAGGACGCGAACACCGGGGAGCTGTTTTTT; cdr3_aa: CASSPLIGEDANTGELFF
j_call: TRBJ2-2; clone_size: NA; d_call: TRBD1; v_call: TRBV7-3; cdr3_nt: TGTGCCAGCAGTCCACAGGGGGACACCGGGGAGCTGTTTTTT; cdr3_aa: CASSPQGDTGELFF
j_call: TRBJ2-1; clone_size: NA; d_call: NA; v_call: TRBV11-2; cdr3_nt: TGTGCCAGCAGCTTTAGCGCGGCCGATTACAATGAGCAGTTCTTC; cdr3_aa: CASSFSAADYNEQFF
j_call: TRBJ2-1; clone_size: NA; d_call: NA; v_call: TRBV12-3/TRBV12-4; cdr3_nt: TGTGCCAGCGTAACCTACAATGAGCAGTTCTTC; cdr3_aa: CASVTYNEQFF
j_call: TRBJ1-1; clone_size: NA; d_call: TRBD1; v_call: TRBV28; cdr3_nt: TGTGCCAGCAAAATCGGACAGGGGGGGACTGAAGCTTTCTTT; cdr3_aa: CASKIGQGGTEAFF
j_call: TRBJ1-2; clone_size: NA; d_call: NA; v_call: TRBV2; cdr3_nt: TGTGCCAGCAGTGAAATGGGCAGTCCCCATTTCTATGGCTACACCTTC; cdr3_aa: CASSEMGSPHFYGYTF
j_call: TRBJ2-1; clone_size: NA; d_call: TRBD2; v_call: TRBV20-1; cdr3_nt: TGCAGTGCTAGTAGAACTAGCGGGAGGTGGGGTGAGCAGTTCTTC; cdr3_aa: CSASRTSGRWGEQFF
j_call: TRBJ1-1; clone_size: NA; d_call: NA; v_call: TRBV12-3/TRBV12-4; cdr3_nt: TGTGCCAGCAGTTTACAGGGTGTCGAAGCTTTCTTT; cdr3_aa: CASSLQGVEAFF
j_call: TRBJ2-7; clone_size: NA; d_call: NA; v_call: TRBV9; cdr3_nt: TGTGCCAGCAGCCCCGAGCTGGTCTCCTACGAGCAGTACTTC; cdr3_aa: CASSPELVSYEQYF
j_call: TRBJ1-2; clone_size: few; d_call: NA; v_call: TRBV12-3/TRBV12-4; cdr3_nt: TGTGCCAGCAGACGGAGAGAGGAAGGCTACACCTTC; cdr3_aa: CASRRREEGYTF
j_call: TRBJ2-2; clone_size: once; d_call: TRBD1; v_call: TRBV7-2; cdr3_nt: TGTGCCAGCAGTCGTAGTACAGGGGCGATCGGGGAGCTGTTTTTT; cdr3_aa: CASSRSTGAIGELFF
j_call: TRBJ2-7; clone_size: few; d_call: NA; v_call: TRBV7-3; cdr3_nt: TGTGCCAGCAGCTTAAGGGGGCAGGCATCCTACGAGCAGTACTTC; cdr3_aa: CASSLRGQASYEQYF
j_call: TRBJ2-3; clone_size: NA; d_call: NA; v_call: TRBV29-1; cdr3_nt: TGCAGCGTTAACAGGGTGGGAACAGATACGCAGTATTTT; cdr3_aa: CSVNRVGTDTQYF
j_call: TRBJ1-3; clone_size: NA; d_call: TRBD1; v_call: TRBV2; cdr3_nt: TGTGCCAGCAGTGCCCTGGGACAGGGTTTCTCTGGAAACACCATATATTTT; cdr3_aa: CASSALGQGFSGNTIYF
j_call: TRBJ2-1; clone_size: NA; d_call: TRBD2; v_call: TRBV7-9; cdr3_nt: TGTGCCAGCAGCCCCGGGACTAGCGGGGCCTTAGCCGAAGAGCAGTTCTTC; cdr3_aa: CASSPGTSGALAEEQFF
j_call: TRBJ1-2; clone_size: NA; d_call: NA; v_call: TRBV28; cdr3_nt: TGTGCCAGCAGTTTGGCAGCTAACTATGGCTACACCTTC; cdr3_aa: CASSLAANYGYTF
j_call: TRBJ2-3; clone_size: NA; d_call: TRBD1; v_call: TRBV3-1/TRBV3-2; cdr3_nt: TGTGCCAGCAGCCAGGGACAGGGGTTCGCAGATACGCAGTATTTT; cdr3_aa: CASSQGQGFADTQYF
j_call: TRBJ1-1; clone_size: once; d_call: NA; v_call: TRBV5-4; cdr3_nt: TGTGCCAGCAGCTGGGGGTCAGGGACAATGAACACTGAAGCTTTCTTT; cdr3_aa: CASSWGSGTMNTEAFF
j_call: TRBJ2-4; clone_size: NA; d_call: TRBD1; v_call: TRBV30; cdr3_nt: TGTGCCTGGAGTCCGCCGGGACAGGGGGTGCGCATTCAGTACTTC; cdr3_aa: CAWSPPGQGVRIQYF
j_call: TRBJ2-5; clone_size: NA; d_call: TRBD1; v_call: TRBV24-1; cdr3_nt: TGTGCCACCAGTGATCCGACAGGGGACTTCGAGACCCAGTACTTC; cdr3_aa: CATSDPTGDFETQYF
j_call: TRBJ2-5; clone_size: NA; d_call: TRBD1; v_call: TRBV19; cdr3_nt: TGTGCCAGTACGGGGGACAGGGAAGAGACCCAGTACTTC; cdr3_aa: CASTGDREETQYF